This T cell receptor beta chain was recorded in a study of blood T cell repertoires in COVID-19. Study background: In each case, the material was cDNA or gDNA derived from T cells, B-cell-depleted T cells, or PBMCs.

Recruited during active infection, patients (from Seattle) were subsequently followed longitudinally. Original processing methods: Reference gene primer amplification gave nucleated cell count estimates. Some clones are missing from TCRdb's copy, which holds only in-frame ones; the method was immunoSEQ multiplex PCR. V and J calls and clone size are those listed in that table; D and trimming were worked out from the DNA. This sample has 160,000 or so clones, with about 86% found just once. The V end was cut by 4 bases, the J end by 6 bases, with 20 bases between. This CDR3 region has 16 residues. Germline V CDR1 and CDR2: KGHDR, SFDVKD.

Sequenced: peripheral blood. The source is a woman between 65 and 79 years old with COVID-19, enrolled during active disease. The rearrangement links TRBV24-1 to TRBJ1-1; maybe TRBD1 (5 bases). The CDR3, as DNA: TGTGCCACCAGTGACCATCATTCGGGGGGAGTGGCTGAAGCTTTCTTT. This translates into CATSDHHSGGVAEAFF.